This T cell receptor (beta chain) was captured by sequencing in a study of CD8 T cells in acute hepatitis C reinfection (dated by TCRdb to about 2021). Looking at the study overall: Both during acute infection and after viral clearance, the study profiled the TCRbeta repertoire of CD8+ T cells that were specific for the HCV NS3-1073 epitope. Several spontaneous resolvers provided paired acute and follow-up samples.

Findings and caveats that apply to the study as a whole: No follow-up repertoires were available for chronically infected subjects, since NS3-1073 specific cells were too rare to be sorted. About 13 public clonotypes were found regardless of outcome, and V04-02/J02-02 was used by one public clonotype. It was rare for CDR3 sequences to be shared with other epitopes, and exact matching may have been limited by differing sequencing approaches. Because bulk sequencing was performed on the TCRbeta chain only, alphabeta pairing of public clonotypes could not be determined. Preferential use of the TRBV04 and TRBV06 gene families was observed in all groups, and this preferential usage was not explained by overrepresentation in the naive pool. NS3-1073 specific repertoires were highly diverse, with no significant diversity differences between acute resolver, follow-up resolver and acute chronic samples.

The FACS-sorted cells had their genomic DNA extracted, and the commercial immunoSEQ service was used to sequence the TCRbeta chains. In the source study's methods: ImmunoSEQ Analyzer software v3.0 and R v3.5.1 were used to analyze the repertoire data. Only productive rearrangements were analyzed, because sequences with stop codons or out-of-frame rearrangements were removed. Simpson diversity, Shannon entropy, CDR3 length and nucleotide addition metrics were supplied by the sequencing provider. Clonotypes were categorized by frequency as dominant, sub-dominant, low or lowest abundance, and clonotypes below 0.1% were excluded from most analyses. Any CDR3 amino acid clonotype present in at least two subjects at a cumulative frequency of at least 0.5% was labeled public. What TCRdb holds here is the immuneACCESS table cut down to in-frame rearrangements. Part of the clones is not present; checked against another copy, under half of the missing clones reflect an unresolved V gene, and the others are unexplained. That table supplies the V and J calls and clone size; D and trimming were determined from the DNA. For this sample the table gives some 40,000 clones, of which around nine tenths were detected only once. The ten largest clones represent roughly 0.46% of the sample.

This clone was detected a few times. What this receptor recognizes is not known. Base quality data are lacking; no much larger clone is found one base away. According to the study, the label for this sample's time point signals: naive CD8 control sorted from an acute-time-point sample. Enrolled in the Montreal Hepatitis C Cohort (HEPCO) in Canada, the donors were people who inject drugs, and these donors were followed every 3 months. A positive HCV RNA or antibody test that followed a negative test within the previous 24 weeks was the definition used for acute primary HCV infection. Surface staining used CD3, CD8 and CD45RO antibodies, with an aqua fixable dye to exclude dead cells. The cohort also had a handful of subjects who developed chronic infection, defined as being HCV RNA positive at 24 weeks. From thawed, previously cryostored peripheral blood mononuclear cells, CD8+ T cells were purified through negative selection performed by means of the MACS CD8+ T cell Isolation Kit. A BD FACSAria II cell sorter was used to sort the cells.

At the junction V is shortened by 3 bases and J by 9 bases, with 3 bases in between. From a lookup of the germline V gene (reference sequence), CDR1 and CDR2 are MNHEY and SMNVEV. The CDR3 runs 10 residues from the cysteine to the phenylalanine. CDR3 DNA only is kept here, 30 bases in frame from base 1. Sequencing was performed on naive CD8+ T cells from PBMCs. The cell subset or site label here, explained by the study, means: sorted total naive CD45RO-negative CD8+ T cells. The sequence came from a man aged 25 to 45 with chronic hepatitis C. The chain couples TRBV27 to TRBJ2-1; too little of a D gene remains to name it. Here the CDR3 is given as CASSFPEQFF. DNA sequence: TGTGCCAGCAGTTTCCCTGAGCAGTTCTTC.